This T cell receptor beta chain emerged from a study of CD8 T cells in ankylosing spondylitis. Details on this clonotype: What it recognizes is unknown.

Germline assignment: CDR1 SGHRS and CDR2 YFSETQ. V was clipped by 4 bases and J by 5 bases; unmatched bases: 3. This CDR3 contains 14 residues. Whole-study findings and limits: Apparently characteristic of ankylosing spondylitis blood was a TCR beta motif (eight highly homologous variants).

TCRdb passed the 5' RACE reads through MiXCR, listing each CDR3 protein once. This sample has just over 350,000 distinct CDR3 sequences, with roughly 20% found just once. This chain connects TRBV5-1 to TRBJ2-2, with 9 bases aligning to TRBD1. The origin of this receptor is a male donor with ankylosing spondylitis or in good health (not recorded which). Input material: blood, either unsorted or a sorted T cell fraction (not recorded which). CDR3 DNA: TGCGCCAGCAGCGTGGGACAGGGAACCGGGGAGCTGTTTTTT. This encodes CASSVGQGTGELFF.